Listed here is a single TCR beta chain. The data were obtained in a study of cytomegalovirus exposure and HLA in healthy donors. PCR involved 60 Vbeta and 13 Jbeta primers. The method was immunoSEQ multiplex PCR; TCRdb's version includes in-frame clones alone and lacks a portion of them. The repertoire holds 170,000 or so clones, with approximately 81% as singletons. Germline CDR1 reads SQVTM; CDR2 reads ANQGSEA. This CDR3 is built from 12 residues. Trimming cost V 0 bases and J 5 bases, with 8 bases left between them. Sequencing was done on a sample of PBMCs. The sequence derives from a boy between 2 and 10 years old in good health and CMV-seronegative. The chain joins TRBV29-1 to TRBJ2-7, with D possibly being TRBD1 (6 bases). The CDR3 is CSVEEQGDEQYF. CDR3 sequence (DNA): TGCAGCGTTGAAGAACAGGGAGACGAGCAGTACTTC.